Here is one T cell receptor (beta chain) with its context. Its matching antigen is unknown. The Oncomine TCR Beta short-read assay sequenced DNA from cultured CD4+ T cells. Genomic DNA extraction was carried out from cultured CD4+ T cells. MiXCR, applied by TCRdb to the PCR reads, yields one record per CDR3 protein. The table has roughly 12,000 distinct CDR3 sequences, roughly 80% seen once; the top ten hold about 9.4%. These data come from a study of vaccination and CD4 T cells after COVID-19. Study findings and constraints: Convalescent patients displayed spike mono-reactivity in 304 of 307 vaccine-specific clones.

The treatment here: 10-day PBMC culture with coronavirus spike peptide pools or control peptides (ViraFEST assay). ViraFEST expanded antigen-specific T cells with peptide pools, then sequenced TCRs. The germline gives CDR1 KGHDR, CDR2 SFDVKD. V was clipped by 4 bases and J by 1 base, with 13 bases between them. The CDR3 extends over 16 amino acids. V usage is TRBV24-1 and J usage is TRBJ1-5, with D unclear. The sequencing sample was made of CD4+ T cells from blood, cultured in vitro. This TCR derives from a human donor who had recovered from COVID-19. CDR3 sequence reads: CATSEGGSLSNQPQHF. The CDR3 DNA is TGTGCCACCAGTGAAGGAGGTAGTCTCAGCAATCAGCCCCAGCATTTT.